This entry is about one T cell receptor beta chain. This record comes from a study of CD8 T cells in Susac syndrome. RNA in amounts of 0.5 to 1 ug was reverse transcribed with random hexamers. TCRdb itself ran the immunoSEQ multiplex PCR reads through MiXCR, one entry per CDR3 protein. The data show hundreds of thousands of distinct CDR3 sequences, with about 93% seen just once and 0.1% to 0.15% held by the top ten. There are 17 residues in the CDR3. V lost 0 bases, J lost 5 bases, and 18 bases lay in between. In germline, CDR1 is SGDLS, CDR2 YYNGEE. V gene TRBV9 combines with J gene TRBJ2-1; possible D gene TRBD1, 5 bases. The clonotype comes from a human donor with multiple sclerosis. The sequenced material came from CD8+ T cells from PBMCs. CDR3 region: CASSVERQYRFDNEQFF. The CDR3 region has the DNA TGTGCCAGCAGCGTAGAGCGACAGTACAGGTTCGACAATGAGCAGTTCTTC.